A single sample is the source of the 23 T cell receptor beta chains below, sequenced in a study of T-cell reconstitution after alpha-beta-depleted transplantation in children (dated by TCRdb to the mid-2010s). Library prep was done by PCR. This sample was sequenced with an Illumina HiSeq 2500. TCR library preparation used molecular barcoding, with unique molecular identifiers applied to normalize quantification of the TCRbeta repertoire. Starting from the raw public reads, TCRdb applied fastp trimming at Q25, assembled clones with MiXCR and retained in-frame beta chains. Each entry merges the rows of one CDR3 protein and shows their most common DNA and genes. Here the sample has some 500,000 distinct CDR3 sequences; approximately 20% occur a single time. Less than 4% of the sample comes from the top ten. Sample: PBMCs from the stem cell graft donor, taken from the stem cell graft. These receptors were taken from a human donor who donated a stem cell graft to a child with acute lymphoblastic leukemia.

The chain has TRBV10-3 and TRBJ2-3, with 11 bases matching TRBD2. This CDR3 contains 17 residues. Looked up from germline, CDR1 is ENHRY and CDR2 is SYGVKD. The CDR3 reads CGTSDGGLAEFTDTQYF. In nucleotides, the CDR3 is TGTGGCACCAGTGATGGGGGACTAGCGGAATTCACAGATACGCAGTATTTT.

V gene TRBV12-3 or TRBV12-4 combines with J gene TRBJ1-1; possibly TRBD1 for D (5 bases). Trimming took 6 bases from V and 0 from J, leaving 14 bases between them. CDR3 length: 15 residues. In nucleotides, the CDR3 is TGTGCCAGCAGAGAGGTGGGGGGATTGAACACTGAAGCTTTCTTT. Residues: CASREVGGLNTEAFF.

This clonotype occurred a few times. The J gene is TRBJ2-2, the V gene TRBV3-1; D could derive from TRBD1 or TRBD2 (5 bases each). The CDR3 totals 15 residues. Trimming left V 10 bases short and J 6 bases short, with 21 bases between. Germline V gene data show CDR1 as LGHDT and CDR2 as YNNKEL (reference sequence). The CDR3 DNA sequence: TGTGCCACCTCCCAAGATCGGTGGGGGTCCGGGGAGCTGTTTTTT. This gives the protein CATSQDRWGSGELFF.

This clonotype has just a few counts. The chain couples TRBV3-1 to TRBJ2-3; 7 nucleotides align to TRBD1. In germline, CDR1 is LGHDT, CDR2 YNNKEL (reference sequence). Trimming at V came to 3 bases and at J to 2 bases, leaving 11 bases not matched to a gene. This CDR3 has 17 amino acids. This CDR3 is CASSQPRGTVATDTQYF. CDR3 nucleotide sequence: TGTGCCAGCAGCCAGCCCCGAGGGACAGTCGCCACAGATACGCAGTATTTT.

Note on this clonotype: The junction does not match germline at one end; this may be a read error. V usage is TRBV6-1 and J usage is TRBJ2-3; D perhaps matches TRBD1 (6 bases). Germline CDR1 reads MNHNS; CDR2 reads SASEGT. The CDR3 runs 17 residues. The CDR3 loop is CASSAGTPRVSKDTQYF. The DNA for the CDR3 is TGTGCCAGCAGTGCCGGGACACCTCGGGTTTCAAAAGATACGCAGTATTTC.

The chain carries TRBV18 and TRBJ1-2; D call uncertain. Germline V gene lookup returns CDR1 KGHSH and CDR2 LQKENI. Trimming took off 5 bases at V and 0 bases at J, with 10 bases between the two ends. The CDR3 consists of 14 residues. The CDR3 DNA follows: TGTGCCAGCTCAAAGGACGGAACTAACTATGGCTACACCTTC. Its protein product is CASSKDGTNYGYTF.

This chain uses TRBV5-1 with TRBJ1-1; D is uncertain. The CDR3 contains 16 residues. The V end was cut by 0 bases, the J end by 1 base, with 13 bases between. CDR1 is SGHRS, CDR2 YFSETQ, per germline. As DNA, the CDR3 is TGCGCCAGCAGCTTGGGGAGGGTCACGGGGAACACTGAAGCTTTCTTT. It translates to CASSLGRVTGNTEAFF.

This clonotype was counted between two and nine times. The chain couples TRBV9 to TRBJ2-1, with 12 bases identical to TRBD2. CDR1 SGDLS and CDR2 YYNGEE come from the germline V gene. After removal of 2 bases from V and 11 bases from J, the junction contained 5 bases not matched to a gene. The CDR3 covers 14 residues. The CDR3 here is CASSVTSGRTQQFF. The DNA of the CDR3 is TGTGCCAGCAGCGTGACTAGCGGGAGAACCCAGCAGTTCTTC.

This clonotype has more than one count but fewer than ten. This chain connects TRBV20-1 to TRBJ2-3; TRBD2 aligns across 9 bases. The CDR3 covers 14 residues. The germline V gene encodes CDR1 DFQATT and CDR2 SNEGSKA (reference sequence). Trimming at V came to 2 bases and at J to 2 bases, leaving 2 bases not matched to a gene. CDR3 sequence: CSARRLAVTDTQYF. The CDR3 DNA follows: TGCAGTGCTAGAAGACTAGCGGTCACAGATACGCAGTATTTT.

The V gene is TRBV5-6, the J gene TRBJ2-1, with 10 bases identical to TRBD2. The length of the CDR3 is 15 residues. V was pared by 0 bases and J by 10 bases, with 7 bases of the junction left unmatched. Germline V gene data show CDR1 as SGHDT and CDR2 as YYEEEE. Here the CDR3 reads CASSLAGLAGEEQFF. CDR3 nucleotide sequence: TGTGCCAGCAGCTTGGCCGGGCTAGCGGGAGAGGAGCAGTTCTTC.

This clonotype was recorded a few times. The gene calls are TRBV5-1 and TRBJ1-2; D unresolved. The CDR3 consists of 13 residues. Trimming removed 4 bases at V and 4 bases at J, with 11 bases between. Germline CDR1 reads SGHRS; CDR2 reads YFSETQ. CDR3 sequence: CASSQKDGYGYTF. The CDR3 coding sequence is TGCGCCAGCAGCCAAAAGGACGGCTATGGCTACACCTTC.

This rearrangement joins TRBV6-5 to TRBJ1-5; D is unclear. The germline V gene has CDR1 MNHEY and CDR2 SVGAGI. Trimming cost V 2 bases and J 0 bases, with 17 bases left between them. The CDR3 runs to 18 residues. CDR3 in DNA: TGTGCCAGCAGTTACAAGATCGATCGACGGCATAGCAATCAGCCCCAGCATTTT. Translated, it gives CASSYKIDRRHSNQPQHF.

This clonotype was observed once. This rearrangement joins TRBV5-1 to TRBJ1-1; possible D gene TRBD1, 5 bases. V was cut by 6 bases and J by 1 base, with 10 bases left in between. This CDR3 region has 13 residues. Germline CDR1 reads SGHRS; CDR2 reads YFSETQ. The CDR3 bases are TGCGCCAGCACCCCCGGGGCGAACACTGAAGCTTTCTTT. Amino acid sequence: CASTPGANTEAFF.

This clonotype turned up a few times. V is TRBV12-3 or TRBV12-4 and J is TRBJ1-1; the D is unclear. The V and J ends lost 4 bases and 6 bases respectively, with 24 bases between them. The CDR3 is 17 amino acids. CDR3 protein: CASSSWWGDSGNPEAFF. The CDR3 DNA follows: TGTGCCAGCAGTTCCTGGTGGGGAGATTCGGGGAATCCTGAAGCTTTCTTT.

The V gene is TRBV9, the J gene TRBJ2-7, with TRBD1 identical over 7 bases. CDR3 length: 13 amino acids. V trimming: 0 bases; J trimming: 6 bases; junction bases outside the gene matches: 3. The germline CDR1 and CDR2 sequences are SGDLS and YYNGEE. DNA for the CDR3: TGTGCCAGCAGCGTAGATACAGGGGTCGAGCAGTACTTC. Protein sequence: CASSVDTGVEQYF.

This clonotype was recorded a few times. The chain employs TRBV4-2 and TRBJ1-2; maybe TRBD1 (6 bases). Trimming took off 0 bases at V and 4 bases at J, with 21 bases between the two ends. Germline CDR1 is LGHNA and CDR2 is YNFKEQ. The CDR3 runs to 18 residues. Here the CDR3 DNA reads TGTGCCAGCAGCCAAGACCTGACAGGCCCCATCTCACGCTATGGCTACACCTTC. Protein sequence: CASSQDLTGPISRYGYTF.

The CDR3 DNA follows: TGTGCCAGCAGTGAAATGCGGGACGGGGCCACCGGGGAGCTGTTTTTT. It specifies CASSEMRDGATGELFF. The chain has TRBV2 and TRBJ2-2; weak D call: TRBD2 (6 bases). Germline loops: CDR1 SNHLY, CDR2 FYNNEI. CDR3 length equals 16 residues. Trimming took off 2 bases at V and 4 bases at J, with 14 bases between the two ends.

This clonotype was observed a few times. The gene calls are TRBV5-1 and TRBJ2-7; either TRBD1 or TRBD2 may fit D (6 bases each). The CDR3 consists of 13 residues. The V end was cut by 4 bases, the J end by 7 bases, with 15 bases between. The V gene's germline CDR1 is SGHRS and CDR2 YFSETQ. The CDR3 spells CASSGITGREQYF. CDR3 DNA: TGCGCCAGCAGCGGAATTACAGGGAGGGAGCAGTACTTC. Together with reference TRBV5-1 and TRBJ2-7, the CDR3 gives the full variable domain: KAGVTQTPRYLIKTRGQQVTLSCSPISGHRSVSWYQQTPGQGLQFLFEYFSETQRNKGNFPGRFSGRQFSNSRSEMNVSTLELGDSALYLCASSGITGREQYFGPGTRLTVT.

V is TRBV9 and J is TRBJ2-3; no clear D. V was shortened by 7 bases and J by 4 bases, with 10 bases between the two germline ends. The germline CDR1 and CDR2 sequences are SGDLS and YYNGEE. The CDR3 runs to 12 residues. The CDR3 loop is CASCPHADTQYF. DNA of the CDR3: TGTGCCAGCTGCCCCCATGCAGATACGCAGTATTTT.

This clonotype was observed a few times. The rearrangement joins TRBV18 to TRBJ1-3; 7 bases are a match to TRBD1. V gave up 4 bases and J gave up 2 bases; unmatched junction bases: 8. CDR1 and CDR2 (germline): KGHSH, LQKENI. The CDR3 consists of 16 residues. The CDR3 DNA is TGTGCCAGCTCACACCAGTCCGGGACAGCTGGAAACACCATATATTTT. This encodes CASSHQSGTAGNTIYF.

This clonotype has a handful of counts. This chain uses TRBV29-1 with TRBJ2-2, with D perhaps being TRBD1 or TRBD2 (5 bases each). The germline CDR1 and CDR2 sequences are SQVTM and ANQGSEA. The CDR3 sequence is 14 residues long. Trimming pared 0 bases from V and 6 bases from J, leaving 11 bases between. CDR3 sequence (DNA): TGCAGCGTTGAAGATCTGGGGGTAGCCGGGGAGCTGTTTTTT. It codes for CSVEDLGVAGELFF.

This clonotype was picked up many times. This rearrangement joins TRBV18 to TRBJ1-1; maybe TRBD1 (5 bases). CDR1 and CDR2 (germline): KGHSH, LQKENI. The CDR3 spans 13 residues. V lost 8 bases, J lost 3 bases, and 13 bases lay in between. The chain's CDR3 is CASSPRGDTEAFF. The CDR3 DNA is TGTGCCAGCAGCCCCCGAGGGGACACTGAAGCTTTCTTT.

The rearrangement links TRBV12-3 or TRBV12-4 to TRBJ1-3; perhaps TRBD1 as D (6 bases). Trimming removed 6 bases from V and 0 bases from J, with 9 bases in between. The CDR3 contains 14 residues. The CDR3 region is CASRLQGSGNTIYF. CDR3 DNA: TGTGCCAGCAGATTACAGGGCTCTGGAAACACCATATATTTT.